This TCR beta chain was recorded in a study of blood T cells in healthy people across ages. Isolated PBMCs totaled at least 6.5 million in each sample. The authors ran a second PCR of roughly 6 to 12 cycles using a sample-barcoded 5' primer and a J-beta primer mix. TCRdb used MiXCR to reprocess the 5' RACE reads, holding one entry per CDR3 protein. Among about 1.5 million distinct CDR3 sequences listed, roughly 43% were seen once. Germline V gene data show CDR1 as SGHRS and CDR2 as YFSETQ. This CDR3 has 18 residues. Trimming removed 4 bases from V and 0 bases from J; junction bases left unmatched: 7. About this clonotype itself: Its antigen is unidentified.

Findings and limits, study-wide: A roughly linear age-dependent decrease characterized TCR beta diversity per million T cells.

This TCR derives from a woman aged 18-35 years in good health. Material: blood. The chain has TRBV5-1 and TRBJ2-1, with TRBD2 identical over 13 bases. The DNA for the CDR3 is TGCGCCAGCAGCCCGGGGACTAGCGGGATTAGCTCCTACAATGAGCAGTTCTTC. This translates into CASSPGTSGISSYNEQFF.